This T cell receptor beta chain was recorded in a study of beta chain features in type 1 diabetes (dated by TCRdb to between 2017 and 2018). General notes on the study: Mean age, gender distribution, total cell number and subset yield were not different between patients and healthy donors. Across all samples, about 110 million sorted cells were examined, and cell number per subset correlated strongly with RNA yield. In the study, TCRB repertoires of sorted circulating CD4+ T cell subsets from recently diagnosed type 1 diabetes patients were compared with those of matched healthy donors. Regulatory and stem cell-like memory subsets were isolated from only 8 patients and roughly 8 healthy donors, whereas naive and central memory subsets came from all 30 or so donors. What the research found in general, with its limitations: Naive, central memory and regulatory TCRB repertoires appeared to be more similar among patients than among healthy donors. At VDJ recombination sites, patients with type 1 diabetes made fewer insertions and deleted more nucleotides, a pattern implying thymic rearrangement abnormalities. Shorter templates might be favored by PCR, yet because patient and control samples were amplified and corrected together, any such skew would affect both groups equally. A moderate but significant shortening of TCRB CDR3 length was observed in type 1 diabetes patients in all four CD4+ subsets. Sequencing cDNA rather than genomic DNA could over-represent highly expressing activated cells, although activation and CD3 levels did not differ between groups. Only small numbers of individuals were included in the HLA sub-analyses, which left unresolved whether HLA type had any influence on TCRB rearrangement.

Each donor gave one peripheral blood draw, averaging about 100 mL, which was collected into heparinised tubes. A BD FACSAria II and a panel including CD45RO, CCR7, CD25, CD127, CD95 and CD27 were used to sort naive, central memory, regulatory and stem cell-like memory CD4+ T cells. A purity above 98% was achieved for all sorted populations. PBMCs were isolated immediately by Lymphoprep density gradient centrifugation and stained directly without culture. To minimize batch effects, samples were stained and sorted in pairs, one healthy donor with one patient per experiment. CDR1 SNHLY and CDR2 FYNNEI were looked up in the germline V gene. Reading from cysteine to phenylalanine, the CDR3 counts 15 amino acids. The read is trimmed to its CDR3 DNA, 45 bases read in frame from base 1. At the junction V is shortened by 7 bases and J by 2 bases; bases outside the gene matches: 6. The High Capacity cDNA Reverse Transcription Kit was used to reverse transcribe all of the isolated RNA, meaning that expressed TCRB transcripts were what got sequenced. Naive, central memory and regulatory T cell samples underwent deep immunoSEQ sequencing, averaging about 3.5 million total reads per sample. Sorted cells were lysed in RLT buffer and RNA was extracted with DNase-treated RNeasy Micro or Mini kits, depending on cell number. To prevent cross-contamination, every cell subset was processed on its own, while patient and healthy donor samples were processed together. Using the immunoSEQ multiplex PCR, TCRB sequences were amplified from cDNA into 87-bp fragments spanning the CDR3 region. Amplicons were sequenced on the Illumina HiSeq platform. Per the authors' processing: PCR bias was corrected computationally using synthetic template baselines, and reads within Hamming distance 2 were collapsed, with unmergeable singletons discarded. Reads were aligned against IMGT so that V, D and J genes, CDR3 length and insertions or deletions at six rearrangement sites could be assigned. Clonotype counts were normalized to sorted cell number within each subset before computing true diversity and Gini coefficients with the tcR R package. The overlap coefficient, calculated on TCRB nucleotide sequences, was used to measure repertoire sharing. The table comes from immuneACCESS by way of TCRdb, which keeps in-frame sequences with V and J called. Part of the clones is missing from these tables; in studies checked, under half for an unresolved V gene and the rest for unknown reasons. D and trimming were read from the DNA, whereas the V and J calls and clone size are those reported in that table. The sample table shows under 300,000 clones, and about 30% are seen once. More than 3% of the sample is taken by the ten largest.

Concerning this clone: This receptor's antigen is unknown. It has no much larger one-base neighbor in the sample; base qualities were not kept.

The receptor's source is a man aged 25 to 40 in good health. The chain uses TRBV2 and TRBJ2-1; 9 nucleotides in the junction match TRBD2. Input material: central memory CD4+ T cells from blood. The CDR3 region: CASTLRTSAYNEQFF. At the DNA level, the sequence is TGTGCCAGCACCCTCCGGACTAGCGCCTACAATGAGCAGTTCTTC.